Listed below are T cell receptor beta chains from one sample, sequenced in a study of radiation and T cells in renal cell carcinoma. Clones were read by immunoSEQ multiplex PCR, and TCRdb kept only the in-frame ones, dropping some. This table has around 140,000 clones, over 80% appearing once. The sequencing here drew on blood, taken from a patient whose treatment included radiotherapy and nephrectomy. The source is a woman between 50 and 59 years old with renal cell carcinoma. CDR3s include the opening cysteine and the closing phenylalanine or tryptophan. D genes are given only for firm matches. Only part of the rows carry a size: once, few, many, or a class if the clone is expanded.

clone_size,v_call,d_call,j_call,cdr3_aa,cdr3_nt
NA,TRBV7-2,TRBD2,TRBJ2-3,CASSPSSGGARDTQYF,TGTGCCAGCAGCCCCTCTAGCGGGGGGGCCAGAGATACGCAGTATTTT
NA,TRBV7-9,NA,TRBJ1-3,CASSLVADSGNTIYF,TGTGCCAGCAGCTTAGTGGCTGACTCTGGAAACACCATATATTTT
once,TRBV6-5,NA,TRBJ1-3,CASSRGSISGNTIYF,TGTGCCAGCAGCCGAGGGTCAATTTCTGGAAACACCATATATTTT
NA,TRBV6-5,NA,TRBJ1-1,CASSYKGLGTEAFF,TGTGCCAGCAGTTATAAGGGGTTAGGGACTGAAGCTTTCTTT
few,TRBV30,NA,TRBJ1-5,CAWGPANLQPQHF,TGTGCCTGGGGACCGGCCAACCTTCAGCCCCAGCATTTT
once,TRBV7-8,TRBD2,TRBJ2-7,CASSLGSGWGGNSYEQYF,TGTGCCAGCAGCTTAGGGTCCGGCTGGGGGGGTAACTCCTACGAGCAGTACTTC
NA,TRBV2,NA,TRBJ1-5,CASPAGGHNQPQHF,TGTGCCAGCCCCGCGGGCGGACACAATCAGCCCCAGCATTTT
NA,TRBV9,NA,TRBJ2-5,CASSPKGPQETQYF,TGTGCCAGCAGCCCTAAAGGTCCCCAAGAGACCCAGTACTTC
NA,TRBV5-4,NA,TRBJ2-2,CASSSRAGANTGELFF,TGTGCCAGCAGCTCTCGGGCAGGGGCGAACACCGGGGAGCTGTTTTTT
NA,TRBV19,NA,TRBJ2-7,CASSIVLGSDYEQYF,TGTGCCAGTAGTATAGTTTTGGGCAGCGACTACGAGCAGTACTTC
few,TRBV9,NA,TRBJ2-2,CASSVDSGELFF,TGTGCCAGCAGCGTAGATAGCGGGGAGCTGTTTTTT
NA,TRBV19,NA,TRBJ2-2,CASSVRNTGELFF,TGTGCCAGTAGTGTCAGGAACACCGGGGAGCTGTTTTTT
NA,TRBV18,NA,TRBJ2-7,CASSPQGSHEQYF,TGTGCCAGCTCACCACAGGGTTCCCACGAGCAGTACTTC
NA,TRBV2,TRBD1,TRBJ2-2,CASSFTTGLGELFF,TGTGCCAGCAGCTTCACGACAGGGCTCGGGGAGCTGTTTTTT
NA,TRBV7-2,NA,TRBJ2-7,CASSFHAGPYEQYF,TGTGCCAGCAGCTTCCACGCGGGACCCTACGAGCAGTACTTC
NA,TRBV11-3,NA,TRBJ2-1,CASSYRLGSNEQFF,TGTGCCAGCAGTTATAGGTTAGGGTCCAATGAGCAGTTCTTC
once,TRBV28,TRBD1,TRBJ1-2,CASSFGTTGVGGYTF,TGTGCCAGCAGTTTTGGGACTACAGGGGTAGGTGGCTACACCTTC
NA,TRBV2,NA,TRBJ2-7,CASSHEGHEQYF,TGTGCCAGCAGCCACGAGGGCCACGAGCAGTACTTC
NA,TRBV30,NA,TRBJ1-1,CASRDIRNTEAFF,TGTGCCTCGAGGGACATTCGGAACACTGAAGCTTTCTTT
NA,TRBV7-2,NA,TRBJ1-5,CASSPMSLGQPQHF,TGTGCCAGCAGCCCAATGAGTTTGGGTCAGCCCCAGCATTTT
NA,TRBV4-3,TRBD1,TRBJ2-5,CASSRDRSAETQYF,TGCGCCAGCAGCAGGGACAGGTCGGCAGAGACCCAGTACTTC
few,TRBV11-3,NA,TRBJ2-5,CASSLGFETTQYF,TGTGCCAGCAGCTTAGGGTTTGAGACGACCCAGTACTTC
NA,TRBV30,NA,TRBJ1-1,CAWILYRDLNTEAFF,TGTGCCTGGATCCTGTACCGGGACTTGAACACTGAAGCTTTCTTT
NA,TRBV6-5,TRBD1,TRBJ1-2,CASSRTGRSYGYTF,TGTGCCAGCAGCCGGACAGGGAGAAGCTATGGCTACACCTTC
NA,TRBV7-9,NA,TRBJ2-6,CASSLPSGRGRPGANVLTF,TGTGCCAGCAGCTTACCATCGGGACGGGGAAGACCCGGGGCCAACGTCCTGACTTTC
NA,TRBV5-1,TRBD1,TRBJ1-2,CASSLGQGANYGYTF,TGCGCCAGCAGCTTGGGGCAGGGGGCTAACTATGGCTACACCTTC
NA,TRBV25-1,TRBD1,TRBJ2-1,CASSESGQGLRNEQFF,TGTGCCAGCAGTGAATCCGGACAGGGCTTAAGAAATGAGCAGTTCTTC
NA,TRBV9,NA,TRBJ2-1,CASSVLTGTPIDEQFF,TGTGCCAGCAGCGTACTGACCGGGACTCCCATCGATGAGCAGTTCTTC
once,TRBV25-1,NA,TRBJ1-6,CASSEQGNSPLHF,TGTGCCAGCAGTGAACAGGGTAATTCACCCCTCCACTTT
NA,TRBV19,TRBD2,TRBJ2-1,CASRGLAGYNEQFF,TGTGCCAGTAGGGGACTAGCGGGGTACAATGAGCAGTTCTTC
NA,TRBV7-9,NA,TRBJ2-6,CASSLSAGANVLTF,TGTGCCAGCAGCTTGTCAGCCGGGGCCAACGTCCTGACTTTC
NA,TRBV29-1,NA,TRBJ2-6,CSVEDTTLSGANVLTF,TGCAGCGTTGAAGATACCACCCTCTCTGGGGCCAACGTCCTGACTTTC
NA,TRBV28,NA,TRBJ1-2,CASSLEYGYTF,TGTGCCAGCAGCCTTGAATATGGCTACACCTTC
NA,TRBV14,NA,TRBJ1-1,CASSLNSGENTEAFF,TGTGCCAGCAGCCTAAACAGTGGGGAGAACACTGAAGCTTTCTTT
NA,TRBV7-8,NA,TRBJ2-3,CASSLGASRTDTQYF,TGTGCCAGCAGCTTAGGGGCCAGTCGCACAGATACGCAGTATTTT
NA,TRBV5-1,TRBD1,TRBJ2-7,CASSLAGTEEQYF,TGCGCCAGCAGCTTGGCCGGGACAGAGGAGCAGTACTTC
NA,TRBV10-1,NA,TRBJ1-1,CASSPGSRGEAFF,TGCGCCAGCAGTCCCGGGTCTCGCGGTGAAGCTTTCTTT
NA,TRBV27,TRBD1,TRBJ1-2,CASRSFLIAQGTHGYTF,TGTGCCAGCAGGTCGTTTCTGATCGCACAGGGGACCCATGGCTACACCTTC
NA,TRBV6-5,NA,TRBJ2-5,CASSYSGYWETQYF,TGTGCCAGCAGTTACTCGGGGTATTGGGAGACCCAGTACTTC
NA,TRBV6-5,NA,TRBJ1-4,CASSYGGSEKLFF,TGTGCCAGCAGTTACGGCGGGAGCGAAAAACTGTTTTTT
NA,TRBV5-1,NA,TRBJ2-5,CASHRGLGETQYF,TGCGCCAGCCATAGGGGTCTGGGGGAGACCCAGTACTTC
NA,TRBV5-4,NA,TRBJ2-3,CAHGGDTQYF,TGTGCCCACGGAGGGGATACGCAGTATTTT